The rows below give T cell receptor beta chains drawn from one sample of a study of shared clonotypes between healthy human individuals. The repertoire was sequenced with immunoSEQ multiplex PCR; TCRdb's copy has only in-frame clones and lacks some. The sample includes under 2.5 million clones, approximately 90% of them seen just once. Sequenced material: naive CD4+ T cells from PBMCs. These receptor sequences come from a young man in good health. Some clones in this sample may be carry-over from other donors' samples. Both conserved end residues are part of each CDR3.

v_gene: TRBV18; j_gene: TRBJ2-5; CDR3aa: CASSTGDIQETQYF
v_gene: TRBV9; j_gene: TRBJ1-4; CDR3aa: CASSGTGAANEKLFF
v_gene: TRBV13; j_gene: TRBJ2-7; CDR3aa: CASSYRGDGRYEQYF
v_gene: TRBV2; j_gene: TRBJ1-3; CDR3aa: CASRESGNTIYF
v_gene: TRBV28; j_gene: TRBJ2-7; CDR3aa: CASSFLLGQVYEQYF
v_gene: TRBV9; j_gene: TRBJ1-3; CDR3aa: CASSVNPGNTIYF
v_gene: TRBV2; j_gene: TRBJ2-5; CDR3aa: CASHPDGGETQYF
v_gene: TRBV7-2; j_gene: TRBJ2-7; CDR3aa: CASSPDRWRLEAYEQYF
v_gene: TRBV5-1; j_gene: TRBJ1-1; CDR3aa: CASSLGTGFSEAFF
v_gene: TRBV30; j_gene: TRBJ2-3; CDR3aa: CAWSEQGVADTQYF
v_gene: TRBV28; j_gene: TRBJ2-2; CDR3aa: CASSSGDRWAGELFF
v_gene: TRBV5-1; j_gene: TRBJ2-5; CDR3aa: CASSLGQGPETQYF
v_gene: TRBV2; j_gene: TRBJ1-3; CDR3aa: CASSDTGPLSGNTIYF
v_gene: TRBV7-2; j_gene: TRBJ1-5; CDR3aa: CASSRAGEEPQHF
v_gene: TRBV28; j_gene: TRBJ1-5; CDR3aa: CASSFSVDQPQHF
v_gene: TRBV7-9; j_gene: TRBJ2-6; CDR3aa: CASSPRVYSGANVLTF
v_gene: TRBV19; j_gene: TRBJ1-1; CDR3aa: CASSPGGRGDTEAFF
v_gene: TRBV7-3; j_gene: TRBJ2-2; CDR3aa: CASSRSPGTSATGELFF
v_gene: TRBV6-6; j_gene: TRBJ2-3; CDR3aa: CASSYGQVGDTQYF
v_gene: TRBV28; j_gene: TRBJ2-7; CDR3aa: CASSSLLSSIVYEQYF
v_gene: TRBV5-4; j_gene: TRBJ1-1; CDR3aa: CASSLDPQGETEAFF
v_gene: TRBV28; j_gene: TRBJ2-4; CDR3aa: CASSLNENIQYF
v_gene: TRBV6-1; j_gene: TRBJ1-5; CDR3aa: CASSEILRGNQPQHF
v_gene: TRBV18; j_gene: TRBJ1-2; CDR3aa: CASSLQQGTDYGYTF
v_gene: TRBV25-1; j_gene: TRBJ1-1; CDR3aa: CASIRAGTEGEAFF
v_gene: TRBV4-2; j_gene: TRBJ1-2; CDR3aa: CASSQSVPLNYGYTF
v_gene: TRBV28; j_gene: TRBJ2-1; CDR3aa: CASRPRATSRYNEQFF
v_gene: TRBV5-1; j_gene: TRBJ2-2; CDR3aa: CASSWGVNTGELFF
v_gene: TRBV2; j_gene: TRBJ1-5; CDR3aa: CATKVRADQPQHF
v_gene: TRBV7-3; j_gene: TRBJ2-2; CDR3aa: CASSRVNTGELFF
v_gene: TRBV7-7; j_gene: TRBJ2-1; CDR3aa: CASSFEREGWDEQFF
v_gene: TRBV2; j_gene: TRBJ2-7; CDR3aa: CASVLTYEQYF
v_gene: TRBV19; j_gene: TRBJ2-2; CDR3aa: CASSSHVGETGELFF